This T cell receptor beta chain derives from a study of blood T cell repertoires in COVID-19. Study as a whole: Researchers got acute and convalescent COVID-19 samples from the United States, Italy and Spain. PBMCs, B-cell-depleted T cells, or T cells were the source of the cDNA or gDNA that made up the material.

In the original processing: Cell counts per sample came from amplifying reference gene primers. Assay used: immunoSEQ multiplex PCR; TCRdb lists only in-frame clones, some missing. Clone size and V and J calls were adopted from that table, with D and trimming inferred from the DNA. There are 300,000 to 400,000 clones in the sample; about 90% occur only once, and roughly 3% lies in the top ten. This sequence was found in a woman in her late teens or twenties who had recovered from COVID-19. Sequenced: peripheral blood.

CDR3 amino acids: CASSQAARAGQGTEAFF. The CDR3 coding sequence is TGTGCCAGCAGCCAAGCAGCCCGGGCGGGGCAAGGGACTGAAGCTTTCTTT. The chain recombines TRBV3-1 (or the pseudogene TRBV3-2) with TRBJ1-1; the D gene is possibly TRBD1 (5 bases). In germline, CDR1 is LGHDT, CDR2 YNNKEL (reference sequence). The CDR3 is made up of 17 amino acids. V dropped 1 base and J dropped 5 bases, with 20 bases sitting between them.